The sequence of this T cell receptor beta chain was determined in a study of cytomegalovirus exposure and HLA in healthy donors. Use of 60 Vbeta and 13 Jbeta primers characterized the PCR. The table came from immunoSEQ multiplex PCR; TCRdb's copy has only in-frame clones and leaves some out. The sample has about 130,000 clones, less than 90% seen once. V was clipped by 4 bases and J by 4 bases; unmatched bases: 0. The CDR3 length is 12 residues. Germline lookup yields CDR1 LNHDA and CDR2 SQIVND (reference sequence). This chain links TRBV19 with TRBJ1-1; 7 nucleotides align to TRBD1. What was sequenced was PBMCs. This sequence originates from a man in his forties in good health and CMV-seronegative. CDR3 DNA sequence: TGTGCCAGTAGTAGGACAGGCACTGAAGCTTTCTTT. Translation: CASSRTGTEAFF.